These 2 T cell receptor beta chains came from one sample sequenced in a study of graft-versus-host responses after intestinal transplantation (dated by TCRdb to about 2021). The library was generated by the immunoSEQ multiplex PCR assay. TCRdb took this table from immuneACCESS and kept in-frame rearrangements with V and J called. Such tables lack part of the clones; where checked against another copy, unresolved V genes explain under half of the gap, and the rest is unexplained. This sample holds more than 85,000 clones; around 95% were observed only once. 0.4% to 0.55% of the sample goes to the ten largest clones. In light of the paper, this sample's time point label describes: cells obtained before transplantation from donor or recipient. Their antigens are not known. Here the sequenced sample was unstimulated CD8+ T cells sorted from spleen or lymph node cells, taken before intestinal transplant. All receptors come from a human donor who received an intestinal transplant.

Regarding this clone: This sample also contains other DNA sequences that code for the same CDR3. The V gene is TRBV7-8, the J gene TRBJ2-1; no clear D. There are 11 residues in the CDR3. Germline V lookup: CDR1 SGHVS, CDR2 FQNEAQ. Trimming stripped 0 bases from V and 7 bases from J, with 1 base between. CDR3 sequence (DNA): TGTGCCAGCAGCTTAGCAAATGAGCAGTTCTTC. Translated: CASSLANEQFF.

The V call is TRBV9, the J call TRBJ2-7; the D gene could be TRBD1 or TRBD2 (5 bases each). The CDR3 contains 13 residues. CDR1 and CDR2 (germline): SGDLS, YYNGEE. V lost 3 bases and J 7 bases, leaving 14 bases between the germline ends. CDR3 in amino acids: CASSAGTAKEQYF. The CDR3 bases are TGTGCCAGCAGCGCGGGGACGGCTAAAGAGCAGTACTTC.